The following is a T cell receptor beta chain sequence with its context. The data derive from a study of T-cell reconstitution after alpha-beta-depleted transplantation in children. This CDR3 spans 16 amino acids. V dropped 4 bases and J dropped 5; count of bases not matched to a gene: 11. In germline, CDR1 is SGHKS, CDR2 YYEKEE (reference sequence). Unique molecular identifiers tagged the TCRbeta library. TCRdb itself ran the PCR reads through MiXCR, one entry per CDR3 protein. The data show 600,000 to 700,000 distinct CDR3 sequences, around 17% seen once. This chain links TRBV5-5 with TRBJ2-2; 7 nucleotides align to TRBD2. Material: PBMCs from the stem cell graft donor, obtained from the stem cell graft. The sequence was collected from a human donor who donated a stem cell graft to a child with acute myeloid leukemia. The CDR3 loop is CASSGPSWGGTGELFF. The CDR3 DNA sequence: TGTGCCAGCAGCGGCCCTAGCTGGGGGGGGACCGGGGAGCTGTTTTTT.